This TCR beta chain was obtained from a study of blood T cell repertoires in COVID-19. At the level of the study: Acute-phase and convalescent COVID-19 samples originated in the United States, Italy and Spain. PBMCs, B-cell-depleted T cells, or T cells were the source of the cDNA or gDNA that made up the material.

The method was immunoSEQ multiplex PCR; TCRdb's version includes in-frame clones alone and lacks a portion of them. The sample yields over 15,000 clones, 70% to 85% seen once. The CDR3 spans 15 residues. With 8 bases removed from V and 0 bases from J, the gap between germline ends came to 14 bases. Germline lookup yields CDR1 ENHRY and CDR2 SYGVKD. The chain couples TRBV10-3 to TRBJ1-3; the D gene is possibly TRBD1 (6 bases). Sequenced input: peripheral blood. This TCR derives from a human donor in a cohort sampled during active COVID-19. The CDR3 DNA follows: TGTGCCATCGGCGTGGGGGCGAGCTCTGGAAACACCATATATTTT. Protein product: CAIGVGASSGNTIYF.